A selection of T cell receptor beta chains follows, all from one sample in a study of cytomegalovirus exposure and HLA in healthy donors. Repertoires were generated with immunoSEQ multiplex PCR, while TCRdb's copy carries only in-frame clones and drops some. This table holds about 130,000 clones, more than 95% found once. The specimen sequenced was PBMCs. All receptors derive from a man between 18 and 29 years old in good health and CMV-seronegative. Each CDR3 is given with its conserved first and last residue. D genes are given only for firm matches. Rows give clone size only sometimes, using once, few, many, or a class for an expanded clone.

size | D | J | length | V | CDR3 | DNA
- | - | TRBJ2-1 | 14 | TRBV5-1 | CASSLGDFINEQFF | TGCGCCAGCAGCTTGGGGGACTTTATCAATGAGCAGTTCTTC
- | - | TRBJ2-7 | 13 | TRBV13 | CASSFRGAYEQYF | TGTGCCAGCAGCTTTAGGGGCGCCTACGAGCAGTACTTC
- | - | TRBJ2-1 | 13 | TRBV27 | CASSFNGRSEQFF | TGTGCCAGCAGTTTTAACGGTAGGAGTGAGCAGTTCTTC
- | TRBD2 | TRBJ2-3 | 16 | TRBV9 | CASSPGTSGKLDTQYF | TGTGCCAGCAGCCCCGGGACTAGCGGGAAATTGGATACGCAGTATTTT
- | - | TRBJ1-2 | 13 | TRBV11-3 | CASSSRWAPGYTF | TGTGCCAGCAGCTCCCGGTGGGCTCCTGGCTACACCTTC
- | - | TRBJ2-4 | 16 | TRBV23-1 | CASSQSVRLAKNIQYF | TGCGCCAGCAGTCAATCGGTCAGACTAGCCAAAAACATTCAGTACTTC
- | TRBD1 | TRBJ1-1 | 13 | TRBV25-1 | CASRGQGWTEAFF | TGTGCCAGCAGAGGACAGGGTTGGACTGAAGCTTTCTTT
- | - | TRBJ1-1 | 15 | TRBV19 | CASSIGREMNTEAFF | TGTGCCAGTAGTATAGGACGGGAAATGAACACTGAAGCTTTCTTT
- | - | TRBJ1-2 | 14 | TRBV29-1 | CSVVGQVQDYGYTF | TGCAGCGTTGTGGGCCAGGTTCAAGACTATGGCTACACCTTC
- | - | TRBJ2-1 | 15 | TRBV9 | CASSVASSSYNEQFF | TGTGCCAGCAGCGTAGCTAGCAGCTCCTACAATGAGCAGTTCTTC
- | - | TRBJ1-4 | 16 | TRBV5-4 | CASSFFGGGSNEKLFF | TGTGCCAGCAGCTTCTTCGGCGGGGGATCTAATGAAAAACTGTTTTTT
once | - | TRBJ2-7 | 13 | TRBV5-6 | CASSPDKGVEQYF | TGTGCCAGCAGCCCCGACAAGGGGGTCGAGCAGTACTTC
- | - | TRBJ2-1 | 14 | TRBV27 | CASSLESPYNEQFF | TGTGCCAGCAGTTTAGAGTCCCCATACAATGAGCAGTTCTTC
- | - | TRBJ2-1 | 11 | TRBV7-2 | CASSRGNEQFF | TGTGCCAGCAGTAGGGGCAATGAGCAGTTCTTC
- | - | TRBJ2-1 | 16 | TRBV7-3 | CASSLTSLDSYNEQFF | TGTGCCAGCAGCTTAACGTCTCTAGACTCCTACAATGAGCAGTTCTTC
- | TRBD2 | TRBJ2-1 | 12 | TRBV29-1 | CSVEVVTSTPFF | TGCAGCGTTGAAGTAGTGACTAGCACCCCGTTCTTC
- | - | TRBJ1-4 | 15 | TRBV5-5 | CASSFRGLQVEKLFF | TGTGCCAGCAGCTTCCGCGGCTTACAGGTTGAAAAACTGTTTTTT
- | - | TRBJ1-5 | 15 | TRBV19 | CASTSRDTSNQPQHF | TGTGCCAGTACCTCACGGGACACGAGCAATCAGCCCCAGCATTTT
- | - | TRBJ2-7 | 12 | TRBV30 | CAWGTSFYEQYF | TGTGCCTGGGGTACTAGTTTTTACGAGCAGTACTTC
few | TRBD2 | TRBJ2-3 | 16 | TRBV7-3 | CASSLGEGLDTDTQYF | TGTGCCAGCAGCTTAGGGGAGGGGTTGGACACAGATACGCAGTATTTT
- | - | TRBJ2-5 | 16 | TRBV2 | CASSEVWAAYQETQYF | TGTGCCAGCAGTGAAGTTTGGGCCGCGTACCAAGAGACCCAGTACTTC
- | - | TRBJ1-1 | 15 | TRBV6-6 | CASSYSGQTNTEAFF | TGTGCCAGCAGTTACTCGGGACAAACGAACACTGAAGCTTTCTTT
- | - | TRBJ1-2 | 13 | TRBV10-3 | CAISESTGGGYTF | TGTGCCATCAGTGAGTCGACTGGTGGAGGCTACACCTTC
- | TRBD2 | TRBJ2-5 | 16 | TRBV6-6 | CASRDGTSGSLETQYF | TGTGCCAGCAGGGACGGGACTAGCGGGAGTTTAGAGACCCAGTACTTC
- | TRBD1 | TRBJ1-5 | 14 | TRBV30 | CAWSVDRGNQPQHF | TGTGCCTGGAGTGTCGACAGGGGCAATCAGCCCCAGCATTTT
- | - | TRBJ1-1 | 17 | TRBV7-2 | CASSLALVGRGNTEAFF | TGTGCCAGCAGCTTAGCTCTGGTTGGTAGAGGGAACACTGAAGCTTTCTTT
- | - | TRBJ1-1 | 13 | TRBV11-3 | CASGEQAQMEAFF | TGTGCCAGCGGGGAGCAGGCGCAGATGGAAGCTTTCTTT
- | - | TRBJ1-2 | 12 | TRBV29-1 | CSVETRIYGYTF | TGCAGCGTTGAAACCAGGATCTATGGCTACACCTTC
- | TRBD1 | TRBJ2-5 | 16 | TRBV10-1 | CASSELRTGTEETQYF | TGCGCCAGCAGTGAGCTCCGGACAGGGACGGAGGAGACCCAGTACTTC